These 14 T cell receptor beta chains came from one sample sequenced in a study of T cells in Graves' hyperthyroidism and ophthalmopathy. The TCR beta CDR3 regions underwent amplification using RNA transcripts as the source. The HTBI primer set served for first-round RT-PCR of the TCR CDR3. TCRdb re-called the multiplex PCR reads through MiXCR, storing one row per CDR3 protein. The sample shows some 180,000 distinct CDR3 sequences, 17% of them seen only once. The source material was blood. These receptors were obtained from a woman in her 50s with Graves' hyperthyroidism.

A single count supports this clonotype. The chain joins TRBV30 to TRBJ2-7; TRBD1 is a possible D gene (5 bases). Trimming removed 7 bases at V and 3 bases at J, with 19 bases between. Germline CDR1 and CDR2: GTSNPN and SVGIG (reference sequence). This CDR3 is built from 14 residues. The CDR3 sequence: CASRNTGTNYEQYF. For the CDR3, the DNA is TGTGCCTCGAGAAATACAGGAACCAACTACGAGCAGTACTTC.

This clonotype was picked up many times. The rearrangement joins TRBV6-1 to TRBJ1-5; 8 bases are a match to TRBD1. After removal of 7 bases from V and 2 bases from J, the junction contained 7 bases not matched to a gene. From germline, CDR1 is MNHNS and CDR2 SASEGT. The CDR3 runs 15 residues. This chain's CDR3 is CASIWGQVGNQPQHF. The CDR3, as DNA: TGTGCCAGCATATGGGGACAGGTCGGCAATCAGCCCCAGCATTTT.

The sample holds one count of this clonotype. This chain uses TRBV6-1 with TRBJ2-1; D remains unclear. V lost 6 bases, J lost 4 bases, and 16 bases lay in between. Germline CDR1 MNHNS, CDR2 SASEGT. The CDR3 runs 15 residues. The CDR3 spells CASRRAGSNYNEQFF. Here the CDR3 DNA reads TGTGCCAGCAGACGCGCCGGGTCAAATTACAATGAGCAGTTCTTC.

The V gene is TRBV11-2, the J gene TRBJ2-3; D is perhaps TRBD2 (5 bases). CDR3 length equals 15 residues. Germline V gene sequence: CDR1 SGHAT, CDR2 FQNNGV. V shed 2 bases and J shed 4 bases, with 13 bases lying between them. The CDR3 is CASSLFGNDADTQYF. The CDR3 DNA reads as TGTGCCAGCAGCTTATTCGGGAATGACGCAGATACGCAGTATTTT.

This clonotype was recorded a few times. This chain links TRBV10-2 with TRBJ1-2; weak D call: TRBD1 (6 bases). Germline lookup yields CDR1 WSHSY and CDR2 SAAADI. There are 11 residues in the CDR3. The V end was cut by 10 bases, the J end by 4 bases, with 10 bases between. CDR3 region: CATTDSYGYTF. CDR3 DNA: TGCGCCACCACGGACAGCTATGGCTACACCTTC.

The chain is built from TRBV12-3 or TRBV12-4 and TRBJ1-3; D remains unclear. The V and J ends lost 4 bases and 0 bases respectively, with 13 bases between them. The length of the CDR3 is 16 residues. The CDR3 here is CASSSRTASSGNTIYF. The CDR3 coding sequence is TGTGCCAGCAGTTCTCGGACGGCCAGCTCTGGAAACACCATATATTTT.

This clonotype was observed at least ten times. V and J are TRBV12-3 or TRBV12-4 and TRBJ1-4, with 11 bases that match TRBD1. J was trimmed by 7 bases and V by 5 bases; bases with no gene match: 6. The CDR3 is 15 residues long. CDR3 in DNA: TGTGCCAGCAGTCTGAGGACAGGGGGCGGTGAAAAACTGTTTTTT. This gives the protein CASSLRTGGGEKLFF.

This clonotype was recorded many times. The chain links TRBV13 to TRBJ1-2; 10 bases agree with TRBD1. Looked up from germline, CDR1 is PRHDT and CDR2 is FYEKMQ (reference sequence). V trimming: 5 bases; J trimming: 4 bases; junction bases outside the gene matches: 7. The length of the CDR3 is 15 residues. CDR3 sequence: CASSPGTGASYGYTF. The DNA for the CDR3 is TGTGCCAGCAGCCCCGGGACAGGGGCTAGCTATGGCTACACCTTC.

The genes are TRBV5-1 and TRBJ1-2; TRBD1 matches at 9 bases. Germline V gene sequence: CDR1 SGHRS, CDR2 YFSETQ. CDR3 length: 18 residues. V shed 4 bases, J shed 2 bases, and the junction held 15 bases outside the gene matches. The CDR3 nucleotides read TGCGCCAGCAGCCCCCAGGGAACAGGGGGCGCCAGGAACTATGGCTACACCTTC. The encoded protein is CASSPQGTGGARNYGYTF.

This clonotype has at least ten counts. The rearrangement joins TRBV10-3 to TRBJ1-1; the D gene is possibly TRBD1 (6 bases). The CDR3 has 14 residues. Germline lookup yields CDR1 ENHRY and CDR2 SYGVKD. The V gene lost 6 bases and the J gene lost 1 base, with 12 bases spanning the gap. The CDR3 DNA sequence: TGTGCCATCAGCAGGACAGCTGAGAACACTGAAGCTTTCTTT. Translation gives CAISRTAENTEAFF.

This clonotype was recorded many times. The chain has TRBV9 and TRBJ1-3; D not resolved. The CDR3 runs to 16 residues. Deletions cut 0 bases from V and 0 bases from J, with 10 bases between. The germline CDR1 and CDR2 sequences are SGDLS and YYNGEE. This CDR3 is CASSVGVTVSGNTIYF. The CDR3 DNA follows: TGTGCCAGCAGCGTAGGAGTTACGGTCTCTGGAAACACCATATATTTT.

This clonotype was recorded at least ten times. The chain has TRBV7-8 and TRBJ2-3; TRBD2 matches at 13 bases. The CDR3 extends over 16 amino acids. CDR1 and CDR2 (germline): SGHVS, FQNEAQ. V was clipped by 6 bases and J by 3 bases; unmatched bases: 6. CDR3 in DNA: TGTGCCAGCAGTTTACTAGCGGGGGGGCCAACAGATACGCAGTATTTT. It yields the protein CASSLLAGGPTDTQYF.

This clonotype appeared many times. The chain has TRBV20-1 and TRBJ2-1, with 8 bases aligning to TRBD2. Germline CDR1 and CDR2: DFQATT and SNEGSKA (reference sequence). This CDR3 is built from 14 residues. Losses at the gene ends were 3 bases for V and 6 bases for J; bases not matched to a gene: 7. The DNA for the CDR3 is TGCAGTGCTAGTTTTCGGGGGGGCCGCAATGAGCAGTTCTTC. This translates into CSASFRGGRNEQFF.

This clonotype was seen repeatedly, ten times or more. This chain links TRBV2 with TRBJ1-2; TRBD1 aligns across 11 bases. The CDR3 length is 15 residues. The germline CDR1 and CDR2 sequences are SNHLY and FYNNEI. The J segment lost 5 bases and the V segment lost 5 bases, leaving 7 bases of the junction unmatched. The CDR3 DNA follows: TGTGCCAGCAGTCAGGGACAGGGGGGATCTTATGGCTACACCTTC. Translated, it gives CASSQGQGGSYGYTF.